The table lists the clone carrying this TCR beta chain with a few counts. Its antigen is unidentified. The data derive from a study of response to subunit inactivated influenza vaccine. Germline V gives CDR1 SQVTM, CDR2 ANQGSEA. The ends lost 4 bases at V and 8 bases at J; junction bases unmatched: 8. There are 13 residues in the CDR3. TCRdb re-called the RT-PCR reads through MiXCR, storing one row per CDR3 protein. The sample has 500,000 to 550,000 distinct CDR3 sequences; 6.5% to 8% are singletons. Study results and caveats: Authors suggested that a seasonal influenza vaccination recruits few new T cells each time.

The clonotype originates from a man in his fifties or sixties who received an inactivated influenza vaccine. The chain is built from TRBV29-1 and TRBJ2-3; 8 bases agree with TRBD1. Sequences were derived from PBMCs from blood, sampled less than 30 months after vaccination. Here the CDR3 reads CSVVQGQALTQYF. The CDR3 coding sequence is TGCAGCGTTGTCCAGGGACAGGCCCTTACGCAGTATTTT.